Following are 18 T cell receptor beta chains from one sample sequenced in a study of blood T cell repertoires in COVID-19. Sequencing used immunoSEQ multiplex PCR; TCRdb keeps in-frame clones, though not all of them. Here the sample spans 300,000 or so clones, 85% to 90% being singletons. Sequencing input: PBMCs or T cells enriched from blood (not recorded which). The receptors come from a woman younger than 30 who had recovered from COVID-19.

This chain links TRBV7-9 with TRBJ1-4; weak D call: TRBD1 (5 bases). The CDR3 runs 15 residues. Germline values: CDR1 SEHNR, CDR2 FQNEAQ (reference sequence). The V end lost 0 bases, the J end lost 7 bases, and 12 bases lay between the germline ends. CDR3 nucleotides: TGTGCCAGCAGCTTAGCGCTTGGGGGGAGTGAAAAACTGTTTTTT. Protein product: CASSLALGGSEKLFF.

The V gene is TRBV7-8, the J gene TRBJ1-1; tentative D call: TRBD1 (5 bases). The germline V and J ends were trimmed by 1 base and 1 base, with 13 bases remaining between them. From germline, CDR1 is SGHVS and CDR2 FQNEAQ. This CDR3 has 16 residues. Written as DNA, the CDR3 is TGTGCCAGCAGCTTAGTCCCTCAGGGTTGGAACACTGAAGCTTTCTTT. Its protein product is CASSLVPQGWNTEAFF.

The chain employs TRBV19 and TRBJ2-1, with 8 bases matching TRBD2. The CDR3 runs 15 residues. Per the germline V gene, CDR1 is LNHDA and CDR2 is SQIVND (reference sequence). Trimming at V came to 5 bases and at J to 4 bases, leaving 7 bases not matched to a gene. Written as DNA, the CDR3 is TGTGCCAGTAGTTTAACTAGCGGACCTTACAATGAGCAGTTCTTC. It yields the protein CASSLTSGPYNEQFF.

The rearrangement links TRBV7-3 to TRBJ2-1, with D hard to call. Trimming removed 7 bases at V and 8 bases at J, with 9 bases between. CDR1 and CDR2 from the germline V gene are SGHTA and FQGTGA. The length of the CDR3 is 11 residues. CDR3 sequence: CASTSGHEQFF. The CDR3 DNA follows: TGTGCCAGCACGAGTGGTCATGAGCAGTTCTTC.

The genes are TRBV6-2 or TRBV6-3 and TRBJ2-1; 8 bases map to TRBD1. This CDR3 contains 16 residues. J lost 7 bases, V lost 1 base, and 9 bases had no gene match. Germline loops: CDR1 MNHEY, CDR2 SVGEGT. The CDR3 spells CASSYLIGQGVNEQFF. The CDR3 DNA sequence: TGTGCCAGCAGTTACTTAATAGGACAGGGCGTGAATGAGCAGTTCTTC.

The J gene is TRBJ1-5, the V gene TRBV28, with 9 bases lining up with TRBD1. J gave up 7 bases and V 5 bases, and 6 bases lay outside the gene matches. Germline V gene lookup returns CDR1 MDHEN and CDR2 SYDVKM. The CDR3 runs to 14 residues. The CDR3 protein is CASSTMTGGQPQHF. As DNA, the CDR3 is TGTGCCAGCAGTACTATGACAGGGGGGCAGCCCCAGCATTTT.

The chain has TRBV30 and TRBJ2-5, with D possibly matching TRBD2 (6 bases). Germline lookup yields CDR1 GTSNPN and CDR2 SVGIG (reference sequence). Trimming took off 0 bases at V and 4 bases at J, with 12 bases between the two ends. The CDR3 contains 14 residues. The CDR3 bases are TGTGCCTGGAGTGTGCGGGACCCCCGAGAGACCCAGTACTTC. It encodes CAWSVRDPRETQYF.

The gene calls are TRBV3-1 (or the pseudogene TRBV3-2) and TRBJ1-2, with 8 bases fitting TRBD1. Germline assignment: CDR1 LGHDT and CDR2 YNNKEL (reference sequence). The CDR3 loop spans 15 amino acids. V dropped 4 bases and J dropped 7; count of bases not matched to a gene: 11. CDR3 bases: TGTGCCAGCAGCCCCCGACAGGGGACGTCTGGTGGCTACACCTTC. The encoded protein is CASSPRQGTSGGYTF.

The genes are TRBV4-1 and TRBJ2-7; 9 positions agree with TRBD2. The CDR3 consists of 17 residues. The V and J ends lost 2 bases and 5 bases, in that order; junction bases with no gene match: 13. Germline CDR1 MGHRA, CDR2 YSYEKL. The CDR3 protein is CASSQWGSGRRVDEQYF. For the CDR3, the DNA is TGCGCCAGCAGCCAATGGGGTAGCGGGAGAAGGGTGGACGAGCAGTACTTC.

V is TRBV7-9 and J is TRBJ1-2, with 7 bases aligning to TRBD1. Germline V gives CDR1 SEHNR, CDR2 FQNEAQ (reference sequence). This CDR3 region has 14 residues. Losses at the gene ends were 2 bases for V and 5 bases for J; bases not matched to a gene: 5. CDR3 bases: TGTGCCAGCAGCTTACAGGGACAGCATTATGGCTACACCTTC. It encodes CASSLQGQHYGYTF.

This clone has a single count. The chain combines TRBV19 with TRBJ2-6, with no clear D. The CDR3 has 14 residues. In germline, CDR1 is LNHDA, CDR2 SQIVND (reference sequence). Trimming pared 3 bases from V and 4 bases from J, leaving 7 bases between. The CDR3 DNA sequence: TGTGCCAGTAGTATTGGTACAGGGGCCAACGTCCTGACTTTC. It yields the protein CASSIGTGANVLTF.

The chain is built from TRBV7-2 and TRBJ2-1, with 10 bases identical to TRBD2. CDR1 and CDR2 from the germline V gene are SGHTA and FQGNSA. This CDR3 is built from 15 residues. The trim removed 3 bases at V and 2 bases at J, leaving 1 base unmatched. The CDR3 sequence: CASSFTSGTYNEQFF. In DNA, the CDR3 is TGTGCCAGCAGCTTTACTAGCGGGACCTACAATGAGCAGTTCTTC.

The chain combines TRBV5-1 with TRBJ2-1; 10 bases line up with TRBD2. CDR1 SGHRS and CDR2 YFSETQ come from the germline V gene. The CDR3 totals 18 residues. The J segment lost 0 bases and the V segment lost 4 bases, leaving 10 bases of the junction unmatched. The CDR3, as DNA: TGCGCCAGCAGCGGGCGCGGGGCTAGCGGGAGCTCCTACAATGAGCAGTTCTTC. This sequence encodes CASSGRGASGSSYNEQFF.

The chain is built from TRBV2 and TRBJ2-3; D is possibly TRBD2 (7 bases). Germline assignment: CDR1 SNHLY and CDR2 FYNNEI. Trimming pared 8 bases from V and 7 bases from J, leaving 16 bases between. The CDR3 contains 13 residues. CDR3 DNA: TGTGCCAGCTCGCCGGGGGGCGGAAATACGCAGTATTTT. Residues: CASSPGGGNTQYF.

This clone was counted once. The chain carries TRBV6-2 or TRBV6-3 and TRBJ2-5, with D perhaps TRBD1 (5 bases). The CDR3 totals 12 residues. The ends were cut back, 0 bases at V and 13 bases at J, with 12 bases in the middle. The germline gives CDR1 MNHEY, CDR2 SVGEGT. DNA of the CDR3: TGTGCCAGCAGTTACTCGGACCGGACACGGTACTTC. Encoded protein: CASSYSDRTRYF.

This chain uses TRBV28 with TRBJ2-2, with a tentative D call TRBD2 (6 bases). CDR1 and CDR2 (germline): MDHEN, SYDVKM. The CDR3 runs 16 residues. V was pared by 1 base and J by 6 bases, with 15 bases between. The CDR3 DNA sequence: TGTGCCAGCAGTTTATATGGTCTGGGAGGTTCCGGGGAGCTGTTTTTT. It codes for CASSLYGLGGSGELFF.

In its sample, this clone was seen a few times. The rearrangement joins TRBV7-3 to TRBJ2-1; possibly TRBD2 for D (6 bases). The CDR3 spans 14 residues. The V gene's germline CDR1 is SGHTA and CDR2 FQGTGA. V lost 4 bases, J lost 7 bases, and 14 bases lay in between. The CDR3 nucleotides read TGTGCCAGCAGCTCGGGACTCCATTATAATGAGCAGTTCTTC. Protein product: CASSSGLHYNEQFF. Full variable domain (remainder filled in from reference TRBV7-3 and TRBJ2-1): GAGVSQTPSNKVTEKGKYVELRCDPISGHTALYWYRQSLGQGPEFLIYFQGTGAADDSGLPNDRFFAVRPEGSVSTLKIQRTERGDSAVYLCASSSGLHYNEQFFGPGTRLTVL.

The chain uses TRBV18 and TRBJ1-1; 10 bases agree with TRBD1. The CDR3 runs to 15 residues. V was pared by 2 bases and J by 11 bases, with 11 bases of the junction left unmatched. The germline gives CDR1 KGHSH, CDR2 LQKENI. The CDR3 coding sequence is TGTGCCAGCTCACCAATCGCCGGGACAGGGGTCGACGCTTTCTTT. It encodes CASSPIAGTGVDAFF.